The text below deals with one T cell receptor beta chain. Its matching antigen is unknown. V was trimmed by 3 bases and J by 1 base, leaving 14 bases between them. Looked up from germline, CDR1 is SGHDT and CDR2 is YYEEEE. The CDR3 contains 15 residues. Use of 60 Vbeta and 13 Jbeta primers characterized the PCR. Repertoires were generated with immunoSEQ multiplex PCR, while TCRdb's copy carries only in-frame clones and drops some. The data contain some 120,000 clones, 81% of them seen just once; the ten biggest clones take up 3% to 5%. These data belong to a study of cytomegalovirus exposure and HLA in healthy donors. The study, taken as a whole, reports: There were a few CMV-associated chains whose specificity for CMV antigens was confirmed in vitro. There were 164 TCR beta chains listed as cytomegalovirus-associated.

The specimen was PBMCs. The chain joins TRBV5-6 to TRBJ2-7, with D maybe TRBD1 (6 bases). The receptor was isolated from a young woman in good health and CMV-seronegative. CDR3 loop: CASSYMTGPSYEQYF. The CDR3 nucleotides are TGTGCCAGCAGCTATATGACAGGTCCTTCCTACGAGCAGTACTTC.